This record concerns one T cell receptor (beta chain) sequence. Antigen: not known. TCRdb reprocessed the 5' RACE reads, with one entry per CDR3 protein and no DNA. This sample contains some 170,000 distinct CDR3 sequences. The data were obtained in a study of monozygotic twins with inflammatory bowel disease. General study results and limits: Researchers report that IBD patients shared fewer clonotypes with others than healthy twins, especially amid disease activity.

The germline V gene encodes CDR1 ENHRY and CDR2 SYGVKD. The CDR3 is 13 amino acids. The sample taken for sequencing was blood. The V and J genes are TRBV10-3 and TRBJ2-2; absent DNA, TCRdb's TRBD2 call cannot be checked. The clonotype was recovered from a human donor with ulcerative colitis or Crohn's disease, or a healthy co-twin of an affected twin (not recorded which). CDR3 protein: CASQAGNTGELFF.